A single sample gave rise to the 14 T cell receptor beta chains below, sequenced in a study of cytomegalovirus exposure and HLA in healthy donors. The PCR contained 60 Vbeta and 13 Jbeta primers. The repertoire was sequenced with immunoSEQ multiplex PCR; TCRdb's copy has only in-frame clones and lacks some. This sample contains some 75,000 clones. Sequenced: PBMCs. The receptors originated from a man aged 35-49 years in good health and CMV-seronegative.

The V gene is TRBV7-2, the J gene TRBJ1-5; possibly TRBD1 for D (6 bases). The CDR3 consists of 13 residues. The V gene lost 5 bases and the J gene lost 7 bases, with 12 bases spanning the gap. Per the germline V gene, CDR1 is SGHTA and CDR2 is FQGNSA. CDR3 nucleotide sequence: TGTGCCAGCAGCCCCGACAGGATCCAGCCCCAGCATTTT. Residues: CASSPDRIQPQHF.

CDR3: CARRTGGDQPQHF. CDR3 nucleotide sequence: TGTGCCAGACGAACAGGGGGCGATCAGCCCCAGCATTTT. This chain links TRBV19 with TRBJ1-5; the match to TRBD1 covers 9 bases. CDR1 and CDR2 from the germline V gene are LNHDA and SQIVND (reference sequence). The CDR3 totals 13 residues. V dropped 9 bases and J dropped 5; count of bases not matched to a gene: 5.

With regard to this clone: Other DNA sequences in this specimen translate into the identical CDR3. The chain links TRBV19 to TRBJ2-7; 9 nucleotides line up with TRBD1. This CDR3 region has 14 residues. Looked up from germline, CDR1 is LNHDA and CDR2 is SQIVND (reference sequence). Germline trimming cut 6 bases from V and 4 bases from J; bases unmatched to any gene: 7. The CDR3, as DNA: TGTGCCAGTAGCCCGGGACAGGGACTTTACGAGCAGTACTTC. It encodes CASSPGQGLYEQYF. Drawing the rest from reference TRBV19 and TRBJ2-7, the complete variable domain is DGGITQSPKYLFRKEGQNVTLSCEQNLNHDAMYWYRQDPGQGLRLIYYSQIVNDFQKGDIAEGYSVSREKKESFPLTVTSAQKNPTAFYLCASSPGQGLYEQYFGPGTRLTVT.

V usage is TRBV10-3 and J usage is TRBJ1-2; the D is unclear. V lost 6 bases, J lost 3 bases, and 11 bases lay in between. Per the germline V gene, CDR1 is ENHRY and CDR2 is SYGVKD. This CDR3 has 13 residues. The CDR3 loop is CAIRSSADYGYTF. As DNA, the CDR3 is TGTGCCATCAGGTCGTCGGCGGACTATGGCTACACCTTC.

This chain joins TRBV7-8 and TRBJ2-1, with 12 bases that match TRBD1. The CDR3 has 16 residues. Germline V gives CDR1 SGHVS, CDR2 FQNEAQ. Trimming removed 4 bases from V and 5 bases from J; junction bases left unmatched: 6. Here the CDR3 DNA reads TGTGCCAGCAGCTCCACCGGGACAGGGGGCCACAATGAGCAGTTCTTC. The encoded protein is CASSSTGTGGHNEQFF.

In nucleotides, the CDR3 is TGCAGCGTTGGCAGGGATGCCTTACCTAATGAAAAACTGTTTTTT. The encoded protein is CSVGRDALPNEKLFF. The chain has TRBV29-1 and TRBJ1-4; D might be TRBD1 (5 bases). Germline values: CDR1 SQVTM, CDR2 ANQGSEA. Trimming removed 4 bases at V and 3 bases at J, with 15 bases between. This CDR3 contains 15 residues.

The chain employs TRBV10-1 and TRBJ2-2; 9 bases map to TRBD2. Germline V gives CDR1 WNHNN, CDR2 SYGVQD (reference sequence). V lost 4 bases and J lost 3; bases outside the gene matches: 12. There are 18 residues in the CDR3. The CDR3 spells CASSASGAGGPHTGELFF. The CDR3 DNA sequence: TGCGCCAGCAGTGCCTCCGGGGCGGGAGGGCCTCACACCGGGGAGCTGTTTTTT.

Written as DNA, the CDR3 is TGCGCCAGCAGCCTCCTCCGCTATAGCTACGAGCAGTACTTC. Protein: CASSLLRYSYEQYF. The rearrangement joins TRBV4-3 to TRBJ2-5; D ambiguous. Near its end, the DNA agrees better with TRBJ2-7, so the J call may be wrong. The CDR3 consists of 14 residues. CDR1 and CDR2 from the germline V gene are LGHNA and YSLEER.

The V gene is TRBV10-1, the J gene TRBJ2-3, with 12 bases that match TRBD2. Per germline, CDR1 WNHNN and CDR2 SYGVQD (reference sequence). This CDR3 contains 15 residues. V shed 6 bases, J shed 11 bases, and the junction held 12 bases outside the gene matches. This CDR3 reads CASSPRTSGIQRQYF. DNA for the CDR3: TGCGCCAGCAGCCCTCGGACTAGCGGGATTCAGAGGCAGTATTTT.

In nucleotides, the CDR3 is TGCGCCAGCAGCTTGGGACTAGCGGGGGCGAGCTCCTACGAGCAGTACTTC. It codes for CASSLGLAGASSYEQYF. This chain uses TRBV5-1 with TRBJ2-7, with 12 bases lining up with TRBD2. V lost 0 bases, J lost 0 bases, and 4 bases stayed unmatched. There are 17 residues in the CDR3. The germline V gene has CDR1 SGHRS and CDR2 YFSETQ.

V gene TRBV18 combines with J gene TRBJ1-1; TRBD1 matches 9 bases. After removal of 3 bases from V and 4 bases from J, the junction contained 6 bases not matched to a gene. Per the germline V gene, CDR1 is KGHSH and CDR2 is LQKENI. This CDR3 is 15 amino acids long. The CDR3 DNA follows: TGTGCCAGCTCACCCCAAGAGGACAGGGGCACTGAAGCTTTCTTT. Translated, it gives CASSPQEDRGTEAFF.

CDR3 sequence reads: CASSPRARNSYEQYF. CDR3 sequence (DNA): TGTGCCAGCAGCCCGAGGGCTAGAAACTCCTACGAGCAGTACTTC. V gene TRBV28 combines with J gene TRBJ2-7; D is possibly TRBD2 (5 bases). There are 15 residues in the CDR3. With 6 bases removed from V and 0 bases from J, the gap between germline ends came to 15 bases. CDR1 and CDR2 (germline): MDHEN, SYDVKM.

The chain combines TRBV6-5 with TRBJ1-2; D is possibly TRBD1 (6 bases). The CDR3 is 13 residues long. Trimming shortened V by 6 bases and J by 2 bases, and 10 bases separated the two germline ends. Germline CDR1 MNHEY, CDR2 SVGAGI. CDR3 sequence (DNA): TGTGCCAGCAGAACCGGGACAAACTATGGCTACACCTTC. Encoded protein: CASRTGTNYGYTF.

The rearrangement joins TRBV15 to TRBJ2-7; D uncertain. V was cut by 0 bases and J by 2 bases, with 11 bases left in between. The germline V gene has CDR1 LNHNV and CDR2 YYDKDF (reference sequence). The CDR3 extends over 15 amino acids. The CDR3: CATSRDQAATYEQYF. For the CDR3, the DNA is TGTGCCACCAGCAGAGATCAGGCAGCCACCTACGAGCAGTACTTC.